The 8 T cell receptor beta chains below were found in one sample sequenced in a study of shared clonotypes between healthy human individuals (dated by TCRdb to between 2020 and 2021). Libraries were built with the immunoSEQ multiplex PCR assay. TCRdb's version of the immuneACCESS table is confined to in-frame rearrangements and falls short of the full clone set. An unresolved V gene accounts for under half of the shortfall where checked; the remainder is of unknown origin. The sample table records more than 2 million clones; about 95% of these occur just once. Of the sample, 0.9% to 1.4% falls within the top ten clones. CD8 naive samples were obtained by positive selection for CCR7 among CD45RO-negative cells, yielding a CD45RA+CCR7+ population from which TemRA cells were excluded. The sequenced sample was naive CD8+ T cells sorted from blood. Reading the label with the study, this specimen's cell subset or site is: CD45RA+CCR7+. The receptors were gathered from a young man in good health.

CDR3 residues: CASSQTGQGVTGELFF. CDR3 sequence (DNA): TGTGCCAGCAGCCAAACGGGACAGGGAGTCACCGGGGAGCTGTTTTTT. This rearrangement joins TRBV9 to TRBJ2-2; 9 bases map to TRBD1. Trimming took 4 bases from V and 4 from J; bases not matched to a gene: 8. Germline CDR1 SGDLS, CDR2 YYNGEE. The CDR3 sequence is 16 residues long.

V usage is TRBV13 and J usage is TRBJ2-3; 10 positions match TRBD2. J was trimmed by 0 bases and V by 4 bases; bases with no gene match: 13. Germline assignment: CDR1 PRHDT and CDR2 FYEKMQ (reference sequence). There are 19 residues in the CDR3. The CDR3 is CASSYTVAGGFPSTDTQYF. In nucleotides, the CDR3 is TGTGCCAGCAGCTACACGGTAGCGGGAGGATTCCCTAGCACAGATACGCAGTATTTT.

The chain couples TRBV13 to TRBJ2-3, with a tentative D call TRBD1 (6 bases). CDR3 length: 14 residues. With 4 bases removed from V and 3 bases from J, the gap between germline ends came to 11 bases. Germline CDR1 PRHDT, CDR2 FYEKMQ (reference sequence). The CDR3 loop reads CASSSWTDTDTQYF. The CDR3 bases are TGTGCCAGCAGCTCCTGGACAGATACAGATACGCAGTATTTT.

This rearrangement joins TRBV7-9 to TRBJ2-2; 7 nucleotides match TRBD1. The CDR3 spans 16 residues. Trimming at V came to 3 bases and at J to 5 bases, leaving 9 bases not matched to a gene. Germline loops: CDR1 SEHNR, CDR2 FQNEAQ (reference sequence). For the CDR3, the DNA is TGTGCCAGCAGCTTTCCCGACAGGGTTGTAACCGGGGAGCTGTTTTTT. This gives the protein CASSFPDRVVTGELFF.

Regarding this clone: Other DNA sequences in the same sample also yield this CDR3. The chain links TRBV6-1 to TRBJ2-7; 9 bases fit TRBD2. The CDR3 contains 15 residues. Germline V gene lookup returns CDR1 MNHNS and CDR2 SASEGT. With V trimmed by 6 bases and J by 2 bases, 8 bases remained unmatched. CDR3 sequence (DNA): TGTGCCAGCAGATTACTAGCGGGCGGGCCCTACGAGCAGTACTTC. Its protein product is CASRLLAGGPYEQYF.

The V and J genes are TRBV13 and TRBJ1-2, with 8 bases lining up with TRBD1. Germline V gene sequence: CDR1 PRHDT, CDR2 FYEKMQ (reference sequence). The trim removed 4 bases at V and 4 bases at J, leaving 11 bases unmatched. The CDR3 spans 16 residues. CDR3 in DNA: TGTGCCAGCAGCTCAACTCCGGGACAGGAGATCTATGGCTACACCTTC. Encoded protein: CASSSTPGQEIYGYTF.

This rearrangement joins TRBV19 to TRBJ2-7; D gene ambiguous. This CDR3 region has 14 residues. Germline V gene sequence: CDR1 LNHDA, CDR2 SQIVND (reference sequence). Trimming cost V 2 bases and J 3 bases, with 11 bases left between them. The CDR3 nucleotides read TGTGCCAGTAGTATACGAGGTGGCCTCTACGAGCAGTACTTC. This sequence encodes CASSIRGGLYEQYF.

This chain links TRBV6-6 with TRBJ2-3, with a possible D match to TRBD2 (5 bases). This CDR3 region has 13 residues. Germline loops: CDR1 MNHNY, CDR2 SVGAGI (reference sequence). V was pared by 5 bases and J by 6 bases, with 12 bases between. This chain's CDR3 is CASSHIGVDTQYF. The CDR3 DNA reads as TGTGCCAGCAGTCACATCGGGGTCGATACGCAGTATTTT.